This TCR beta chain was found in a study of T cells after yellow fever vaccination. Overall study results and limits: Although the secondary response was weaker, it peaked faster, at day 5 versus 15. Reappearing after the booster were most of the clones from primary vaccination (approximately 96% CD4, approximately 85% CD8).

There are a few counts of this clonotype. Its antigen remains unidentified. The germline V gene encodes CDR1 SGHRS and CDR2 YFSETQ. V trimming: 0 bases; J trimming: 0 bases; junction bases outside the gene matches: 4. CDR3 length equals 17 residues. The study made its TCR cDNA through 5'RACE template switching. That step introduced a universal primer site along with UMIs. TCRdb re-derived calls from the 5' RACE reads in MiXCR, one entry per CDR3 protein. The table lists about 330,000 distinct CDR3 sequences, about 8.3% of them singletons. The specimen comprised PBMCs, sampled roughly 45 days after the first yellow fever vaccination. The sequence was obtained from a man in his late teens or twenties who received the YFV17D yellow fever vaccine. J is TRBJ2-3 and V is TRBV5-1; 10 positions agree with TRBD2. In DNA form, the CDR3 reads TGCGCCAGCAGCTTGGCGCCTAGCGGGGGTAGCACAGATACGCAGTATTTT. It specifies CASSLAPSGGSTDTQYF.